A selection of T cell receptor beta chains follows, all from one sample in a study of shared clonotypes between healthy human individuals. Using immunoSEQ multiplex PCR, the repertoire was profiled, and TCRdb retains in-frame clones only, with some absent. The table includes around 1.1 million clones, approximately 80% detected once. Sequenced material: memory CD4+ T cells from PBMCs. The receptor source for this set is a man between 18 and 35 years old in good health. Some clones in this sample may be carry-over from other donors' samples. The CDR3 runs from the conserved cysteine through the conserved F or W. A D gene is named only where the DNA matches it firmly. A row's size may be missing; if present it is once, few, many or a size class.

CASRGPGGGANVLTF | TGTGCCAGCAGGGGACCCGGGGGTGGGGCCAACGTCCTGACTTTC | TRBJ2-6 | . | TRBV28 | .
CASSLQIRLNTEAFF | TGTGCCAGCAGTCTACAGATCAGATTGAACACTGAAGCTTTCTTT | TRBJ1-1 | . | TRBV28 | .
CAIEVEADTQYF | TGTGCCATCGAGGTTGAGGCAGATACGCAGTATTTT | TRBJ2-3 | . | TRBV2 | .
CASSAERLGGNEQFF | TGTGCCAGCAGTGCCGAACGGCTTGGGGGCAATGAGCAGTTCTTC | TRBJ2-1 | . | TRBV6-5 | .
CASSQMRGRGYGYTF | TGCGCCAGCAGCCAAATGAGAGGGAGAGGCTATGGCTACACCTTC | TRBJ1-2 | . | TRBV4-1 | .
CASSPGTGDDGYTF | TGTGCCAGTAGTCCCGGGACAGGGGACGATGGCTACACCTTC | TRBJ1-2 | few | TRBV19 | TRBD1
CASSESWWQGAGGANVLTF | TGTGCCAGCAGTGAATCTTGGTGGCAGGGGGCTGGTGGGGCCAACGTCCTGACTTTC | TRBJ2-6 | . | TRBV6-1 | TRBD1
CATSKILAGYSYEQYF | TGTGCCACCAGCAAAATACTAGCGGGCTACTCCTACGAGCAGTACTTC | TRBJ2-7 | . | TRBV15 | TRBD2
CASSSMPTGSQGGYTF | TGCGCCAGCAGCTCTATGCCGACAGGGAGCCAAGGTGGCTACACCTTC | TRBJ1-2 | once | TRBV5-1 | TRBD1
CASSRRHGADNEQFF | TGCGCCAGCAGCCGGAGGCACGGGGCAGACAATGAGCAGTTCTTC | TRBJ2-1 | . | TRBV4-1 | .
CASSPRTFNEKLFF | TGTGCCAGCAGCCCTCGGACCTTTAATGAAAAACTGTTTTTT | TRBJ1-4 | . | TRBV4-2 | .
CASSYLGGRVYNEQFF | TGTGCCAGCAGTTACCTGGGCGGGAGGGTCTACAATGAGCAGTTCTTC | TRBJ2-1 | . | TRBV6-6 | TRBD2
CASSLNTGELFF | TGCGCCAGCAGCCTCAACACCGGGGAGCTGTTTTTT | TRBJ2-2 | few | TRBV5-1 | .
CSAVWGGETQYF | TGCAGCGCTGTATGGGGAGGAGAGACCCAGTACTTC | TRBJ2-5 | few | TRBV29-1 | .
CASSLSVLKTQYF | TGTGCCAGCAGTTTATCGGTTTTAAAGACCCAGTACTTC | TRBJ2-5 | . | TRBV27 | .
CASSLVKGDGLYNEQFF | TGCGCCAGCAGCCTAGTGAAAGGGGATGGTTTATACAATGAGCAGTTCTTC | TRBJ2-1 | . | TRBV4-3 | .
CAWKEMGNTGELFF | TGTGCCTGGAAGGAGATGGGGAACACCGGGGAGCTGTTTTTT | TRBJ2-2 | . | TRBV30 | .
CASSYSGSYNEQFF | TGTGCCAGCAGCTATAGCGGGAGCTACAATGAGCAGTTCTTC | TRBJ2-1 | many | TRBV7-9 | TRBD2
CASSVTGTTALEQYF | TGTGCCAGCAGCGTAACCGGGACTACCGCCCTGGAGCAGTACTTC | TRBJ2-7 | . | TRBV9 | TRBD2
CASSLVPGYYGYTF | TGTGCCAGCAGCTTAGTGCCGGGCTACTATGGCTACACCTTC | TRBJ1-2 | . | TRBV7-2 | .
CSVLPGQGIGYGYTF | TGCAGCGTCTTACCCGGACAGGGAATCGGCTATGGCTACACCTTC | TRBJ1-2 | . | TRBV29-1 | TRBD1
CSATRNSPLHF | TGCAGTGCTACTAGGAATTCACCCCTCCACTTT | TRBJ1-6 | . | TRBV20-1 | .
CASSLGGAGKGNEQFF | TGTGCCAGCAGCTTGGGAGGAGCGGGCAAGGGGAATGAGCAGTTCTTC | TRBJ2-1 | . | TRBV11-1 | .
CAWSLKTGDNQPQHF | TGTGCCTGGAGTCTAAAGACAGGAGATAATCAGCCCCAGCATTTT | TRBJ1-5 | . | TRBV30 | .
CASKSGQIMNTEAFF | TGTGCCAGCAAGAGCGGACAGATAATGAACACTGAAGCTTTCTTT | TRBJ1-1 | few | TRBV27 | .
CASSLNRLNEQYF | TGTGCCAGCAGCTTAAATCGGCTGAACGAGCAGTACTTC | TRBJ2-7 | . | TRBV7-8 | .
CARVQQGLNQPQHF | TGTGCCAGGGTACAACAGGGCCTCAATCAGCCCCAGCATTTT | TRBJ1-5 | . | TRBV21-1 | .
CASSQDSGGSSYEQYF | TGCGCCAGCAGCCAAGATTCCGGCGGGAGCTCCTACGAGCAGTACTTC | TRBJ2-7 | . | TRBV4-1 | TRBD2
CASSRETTDTQYF | TGTGCCAGCAGCCGAGAGACAACCGATACGCAGTATTTT | TRBJ2-3 | . | TRBV7-8 | .
CSADADEQYF | TGCAGTGCTGACGCTGACGAGCAGTACTTC | TRBJ2-7 | . | TRBV20-1 | .
CASSRTGGGTDTQYF | TGTGCCAGCAGCCGTACGGGAGGAGGCACAGATACGCAGTATTTT | TRBJ2-3 | . | TRBV7-8 | TRBD2
CASSMTGLEREKLFF | TGTGCCAGCAGTATGACAGGGTTAGAGCGCGAAAAACTGTTTTTT | TRBJ1-4 | . | TRBV28 | TRBD1
CATSRGKGALNTEAFF | TGTGCCACCAGCAGAGGCAAGGGAGCTTTGAACACTGAAGCTTTCTTT | TRBJ1-1 | . | TRBV15 | .
CVSSEWDGEAFF | TGTGTCAGCAGTGAATGGGACGGTGAAGCTTTCTTT | TRBJ1-1 | few | TRBV6-1 | .
CATSRSGRTGELFF | TGTGCCACCAGCAGGTCGGGACGGACCGGGGAGCTGTTTTTT | TRBJ2-2 | . | TRBV15 | .
CASSESSNEQFF | TGTGCCAGCAGTGAGTCCTCAAATGAGCAGTTCTTC | TRBJ2-1 | many | TRBV2 | .
CASSYSGGMGQPQHF | TGTGCCAGCAGTTACTCGGGGGGAATGGGTCAGCCCCAGCATTTT | TRBJ1-5 | . | TRBV6-5 | .
CASSPKWTSRRGEQFF | TGCGCCAGCAGCCCAAAGTGGACTAGCCGGCGGGGTGAGCAGTTCTTC | TRBJ2-1 | once | TRBV5-1 | TRBD2
CASSPGTARLEAFF | TGTGCCAGCAGCCCAGGGACGGCCCGTTTGGAAGCTTTCTTT | TRBJ1-1 | . | TRBV7-2 | .
CASSLVGVGNQPQHF | TGCGCCAGCAGCTTGGTAGGGGTGGGCAATCAGCCCCAGCATTTT | TRBJ1-5 | . | TRBV5-1 | .
CASSLGPLSNQPQHF | TGTGCCAGCAGTTTAGGACCCCTTAGCAATCAGCCCCAGCATTTT | TRBJ1-5 | few | TRBV28 | .
CASSLHRGQQETQYF | TGTGCCAGCAGTTTACACAGGGGGCAACAAGAGACCCAGTACTTC | TRBJ2-5 | . | TRBV27 | TRBD1
CASSQGRGTGELFF | TGTGCCAGCAGCCAAGGACGGGGCACCGGGGAGCTGTTTTTT | TRBJ2-2 | many | TRBV14 | .
CASSLGTSVIPETQYF | TGTGCCAGCAGCTTAGGGACTAGCGTCATACCAGAGACCCAGTACTTC | TRBJ2-5 | . | TRBV7-3 | TRBD2
CASSLLGPTYEQYF | TGTGCCAGCAGTTTATTGGGCCCAACCTACGAGCAGTACTTC | TRBJ2-7 | . | TRBV27 | .
CASSLFGREGINQPQHF | TGTGCCAGCAGTTTATTTGGAAGGGAGGGGATCAATCAGCCCCAGCATTTT | TRBJ1-5 | . | TRBV28 | .
CASSLAQGDEQFF | TGCGCCAGCAGCTTGGCACAGGGTGATGAGCAGTTCTTC | TRBJ2-1 | . | TRBV5-1 | .
CSIIPGRGRTDTQYF | TGCAGCATTATTCCAGGAAGGGGGCGCACAGATACGCAGTATTTT | TRBJ2-3 | . | TRBV29-1 | TRBD1
CASSLGSSSSYEQYF | TGTGCCAGCAGCTTAGGCAGCTCTAGCTCCTACGAGCAGTACTTC | TRBJ2-7 | . | TRBV7-2 | .
CSVAKQGKAFF | TGCAGCGTTGCTAAACAGGGAAAAGCTTTCTTT | TRBJ1-1 | many | TRBV29-1 | .
CASSRRERGYEQYF | TGTGCCAGTAGTAGACGAGAGAGGGGCTACGAGCAGTACTTC | TRBJ2-7 | . | TRBV19 | .